The clone carrying this T cell receptor (beta chain) showed up just a few times. Its antigen is undetermined. Per the germline V gene, CDR1 is LGHNA and CDR2 is YSLEER. The CDR3 contains 15 residues. V lost 3 bases and J lost 2; bases outside the gene matches: 4. These data come from a study of OX40 agonist ivuxolimab in advanced cancers. Study details: Patients were dosed intravenously with ivuxolimab at 0.01 to 10 mg/kg every 2 weeks. General observations from the study: More expanded clones were found, on average, in CD8+ than in CD4+ T cells.

Using immunoSEQ multiplex PCR, the repertoire was profiled, and TCRdb retains in-frame clones only, with some absent. The sample holds under 150,000 clones, roughly nine tenths seen once. This clonotype was obtained from an adult with an advanced solid tumor such as melanoma, head and neck, liver or kidney cancer. The sequencing here drew on CD4+ or CD8+ T cells sorted from blood, taken in a trial of the OX40 agonist ivuxolimab. The chain combines TRBV4-3 with TRBJ2-7, with TRBD1 identical over 10 bases. The CDR3 protein is CASSHRQGAPYEQYF. The CDR3 DNA reads TGCGCCAGCAGCCACCGACAGGGGGCACCCTACGAGCAGTACTTC.